These 21 T cell receptor beta chains came from one sample sequenced in a study of radiotherapy plus CTLA-4 blockade in lung cancer. Produced via immunoSEQ multiplex PCR; TCRdb's table is partial and in-frame only. The repertoire holds 40,000 to 60,000 clones, with 80% to 90% as singletons. The sample in question was peripheral blood, obtained from a patient treated with radiotherapy plus ipilimumab. These TCRs come from a human donor with non-small cell lung cancer that progressed on radiotherapy plus ipilimumab. Some clones in this sample may be carry-over from other donors' samples.

The chain carries TRBV7-9 and TRBJ2-7; perhaps TRBD2 as D (5 bases). CDR1 is SEHNR and CDR2 is FQNEAQ in the germline V gene (reference sequence). The V end was cut by 4 bases, the J end by 7 bases, with 14 bases between. This CDR3 region has 13 residues. The CDR3 DNA follows: TGTGCCAGCAGCTCCGGAGGCATTAGAGAGCAGTACTTC. It specifies CASSSGGIREQYF.

This chain uses TRBV27 with TRBJ2-3; D perhaps matches TRBD2 (6 bases). V lost 6 bases to trimming and J lost 4 bases, with 17 bases between them. CDR3 length: 15 amino acids. CDR1 and CDR2 (germline): MNHEY, SMNVEV (reference sequence). The CDR3 loop reads CASSAWRDAPDTQYF. The CDR3, as DNA: TGTGCCAGCAGCGCCTGGCGGGACGCCCCAGATACGCAGTATTTT.

This chain connects TRBV7-2 to TRBJ1-3, with no clear D. Germline V gene sequence: CDR1 SGHTA, CDR2 FQGNSA. This CDR3 has 16 amino acids. Trimming removed 1 base from V and 2 bases from J, with 12 bases in between. The CDR3 bases are TGTGCCAGCAGCTTAGTAGGCTCAGGAACTGGAAACACCATATATTTT. Its protein is CASSLVGSGTGNTIYF.

The V gene is TRBV5-1, the J gene TRBJ2-7, with D possibly matching TRBD1 (6 bases). The V gene's germline CDR1 is SGHRS and CDR2 YFSETQ. This CDR3 contains 16 residues. Trimming took off 0 bases at V and 0 bases at J, with 13 bases between the two ends. The CDR3 sequence is CASSLEQGHLSYEQYF. The CDR3, as DNA: TGCGCCAGCAGCTTGGAACAGGGCCACCTCTCCTACGAGCAGTACTTC.

V gene TRBV27 combines with J gene TRBJ2-7, with 7 bases aligning to TRBD1. The V gene's germline CDR1 is MNHEY and CDR2 SMNVEV (reference sequence). This CDR3 has 12 amino acids. With V trimmed by 6 bases and J by 9 bases, 8 bases remained unmatched. The CDR3 sequence is CASSSDRVGQYF. For the CDR3, the DNA is TGTGCCAGCAGCTCCGACAGGGTCGGGCAGTACTTC.

The V call is TRBV2, the J call TRBJ1-1, with D tentatively TRBD1 (5 bases). The CDR3 spans 14 residues. CDR1 SNHLY and CDR2 FYNNEI come from the germline V gene. V shed 6 bases and J shed 4 bases, with 15 bases lying between them. CDR3 in amino acids: CASRQRQGVTEAFF. The DNA for the CDR3 is TGTGCCAGCAGACAAAGGCAGGGCGTCACTGAAGCTTTCTTT.

The chain is built from TRBV6-6 and TRBJ2-3, with D perhaps matching TRBD1 (5 bases). Germline V gene data show CDR1 as MNHNY and CDR2 as SVGAGI (reference sequence). V lost 2 bases and J lost 2, with 11 bases in between. The CDR3 sequence is 15 residues long. The CDR3 region is CASSYQGAYTDTQYF. The CDR3 coding sequence is TGTGCCAGCAGTTACCAAGGGGCTTACACAGATACGCAGTATTTT.

The V call is TRBV5-1, the J call TRBJ2-1; TRBD1 might be the D (5 bases). The CDR3 covers 15 residues. The V gene lost 3 bases and the J gene lost 5 bases, with 15 bases spanning the gap. Germline lookup yields CDR1 SGHRS and CDR2 YFSETQ. The CDR3 DNA reads TGCGCCAGCAGCTCCACAGGATTCCACGACAATGAGCAGTTCTTC. It codes for CASSSTGFHDNEQFF.

This rearrangement joins TRBV6-5 to TRBJ2-2; D unresolved. The CDR3 covers 14 residues. Germline V lookup: CDR1 MNHEY, CDR2 SVGAGI. V was cut by 2 bases and J by 4 bases, with 8 bases left in between. The CDR3, as DNA: TGTGCCAGCAGTTACAGAGTTGTCACCGGGGAGCTGTTTTTT. Translating it yields CASSYRVVTGELFF.

This sequence joins TRBV5-6 and TRBJ2-5; TRBD1 matches 7 bases. Trimming cost V 3 bases and J 4 bases; bases outside gene matches: 6. The V gene's germline CDR1 is SGHDT and CDR2 YYEEEE. This CDR3 has 14 amino acids. CDR3 nucleotides: TGTGCCAGCAGCTCCGACAGGGTCGGAGAGACCCAGTACTTC. It codes for CASSSDRVGETQYF.

The chain employs TRBV5-1 and TRBJ1-1; TRBD1 is a possible D gene (5 bases). Between the trimmed V and J ends, which lost 2 bases and 7 bases, there was a span of 12 bases. Germline V CDR1 and CDR2: SGHRS, YFSETQ. The CDR3 consists of 13 residues. CDR3 sequence reads: CASSFAGGDEAFF. CDR3 nucleotides: TGCGCCAGCAGCTTTGCCGGGGGAGATGAAGCTTTCTTT.

The chain links TRBV25-1 to TRBJ1-2; D call uncertain. V shed 0 bases and J shed 4 bases, with 12 bases lying between them. The CDR3 extends over 15 amino acids. Germline V gene sequence: CDR1 MGHDK, CDR2 SYGVNS. The CDR3 here is CASSEYFLEPYGYTF. CDR3 DNA: TGTGCCAGCAGTGAATACTTTTTGGAGCCCTATGGCTACACCTTC.

The chain links TRBV9 to TRBJ2-1; 11 nucleotides align to TRBD1. CDR1 SGDLS and CDR2 YYNGEE come from the germline V gene. With 0 bases clipped from V and 7 bases from J, the junction kept 6 bases outside the gene matches. CDR3 length: 16 amino acids. The CDR3: CASSVVRTGGKNEQFF. The CDR3 DNA is TGTGCCAGCAGCGTAGTAAGGACAGGGGGCAAGAATGAGCAGTTCTTC.

This sequence joins TRBV19 and TRBJ1-6; 9 bases map to TRBD1. Per the germline V gene, CDR1 is LNHDA and CDR2 is SQIVND (reference sequence). Unmatched junction bases numbered 3, after V lost 0 bases and J lost 9 bases. The CDR3 spans 15 residues. The DNA for the CDR3 is TGTGCCAGTAGTATAGACGCGACAGGGGGTTCACCCCTCCACTTT. It specifies CASSIDATGGSPLHF.

This chain uses TRBV2 with TRBJ1-5, with D tentatively TRBD1 (5 bases). Germline CDR1 reads SNHLY; CDR2 reads FYNNEI. CDR3 length equals 17 residues. V was clipped by 3 bases and J by 2 bases, with 17 bases between them. CDR3 protein: CASSEFGAAGGNQPQHF. CDR3 bases: TGTGCCAGCAGTGAGTTTGGGGCAGCTGGCGGCAATCAGCCCCAGCATTTT.

This sequence joins TRBV4-3 and TRBJ2-1, with 13 bases aligning to TRBD2. Germline V gives CDR1 LGHNA, CDR2 YSLEER. CDR3 length: 15 amino acids. V trimming: 3 bases; J trimming: 7 bases; junction bases outside the gene matches: 3. CDR3 in DNA: TGCGCCAGCAGCCACGGGACTAGCGGGAAGAATGAGCAGTTCTTC. As protein: CASSHGTSGKNEQFF.

The chain combines TRBV5-1 with TRBJ1-4, with 8 positions matching TRBD1. The CDR3 has 13 residues. Germline V gene sequence: CDR1 SGHRS, CDR2 YFSETQ. J was trimmed by 8 bases and V by 3 bases; bases with no gene match: 3. The CDR3 DNA sequence: TGCGCCAGCAGCTCTCCAGGGGGCGAAAAACTGTTTTTT. Its protein is CASSSPGGEKLFF.

V is TRBV29-1 and J is TRBJ1-3; D is ambiguous. The CDR3 is 13 amino acids. Germline assignment: CDR1 SQVTM and CDR2 ANQGSEA. The ends were cut back, 6 bases at V and 4 bases at J, with 13 bases in the middle. The CDR3 nucleotides read TGCAGCGTAGGCGGCCCTGCGGGAAACACCATATATTTT. Protein: CSVGGPAGNTIYF.

This clone has a handful of counts. The chain recombines TRBV7-2 with TRBJ2-1; 9 positions agree with TRBD1. The length of the CDR3 is 16 residues. CDR1 and CDR2 (germline): SGHTA, FQGNSA. V lost 5 bases and J lost 6; bases outside the gene matches: 11. In DNA, the CDR3 is TGTGCCAGCAGCGACCTGCTAGCGACAGGGGGCAATGAGCAGTTCTTC. This sequence encodes CASSDLLATGGNEQFF.

V and J are TRBV11-2 and TRBJ1-2; 8 positions agree with TRBD1. Looked up from germline, CDR1 is SGHAT and CDR2 is FQNNGV. This CDR3 is built from 13 residues. The V gene end was trimmed by 1 base and the J gene end by 7 bases; junction bases not matched to a gene: 2. For the CDR3, the DNA is TGTGCCAGCAGCTTAGCGACAGGGGTTGGCTACACCTTC. Its translation is CASSLATGVGYTF. Looking up the rest from reference TRBV11-2 and TRBJ1-2 gives the full variable domain: EAGVAQSPRYKIIEKRQSVAFWCNPISGHATLYWYQQILGQGPKLLIQFQNNGVVDDSQLPKDRFSAERLKGVDSTLKIQPAKLEDSAVYLCASSLATGVGYTFGSGTRLTVV.

The genes are TRBV7-6 and TRBJ2-3; 8 bases fit TRBD2. V gave up 5 bases and J gave up 2 bases; unmatched junction bases: 9. Germline V gene sequence: CDR1 SGHVS, CDR2 FNYEAQ. The CDR3 has 16 residues. This chain's CDR3 is CASSGRDSGATDTQYF. CDR3 DNA sequence: TGTGCCAGCAGCGGCCGGGATAGCGGGGCCACAGATACGCAGTATTTT. Using reference TRBV7-6 and TRBJ2-3 for the parts outside the CDR3, the full variable domain is GAGVSQSPRYKVTKRGQDVALRCDPISGHVSLYWYRQALGQGPEFLTYFNYEAQQDKSGLPNDRFSAERPEGSISTLTIQRTEQRDSAMYRCASSGRDSGATDTQYFGPGTRLTVL.